The present TCR beta chain was sequenced within a study of a mutant IDH1 vaccine in newly diagnosed glioma. Across the study: Patients received vaccination from 4-6 weeks after radiotherapy alone, or with temozolomide cycles.

Trimming took 3 bases from V and 4 from J, leaving 12 bases between them. From germline, CDR1 is SGHVS and CDR2 FQNEAQ. CDR3 length: 14 amino acids. As to this clone: The target antigen is unknown.

Clones were sequenced by immunoSEQ multiplex PCR, and TCRdb holds only the in-frame ones, with some missing. The sample includes 110,000 or so clones, about nine tenths of them seen just once. Time point: week 11, during vaccination. Every vaccination contained 300 ug of the mutant IDH1 20-mer peptide and was paired with topical imiquimod. Donor diagnoses consisted of new WHO grade 3 or 4 IDH1-mutant, ATRX-lost astrocytomas. The sequenced sample was PBMCs, obtained from a glioma patient whose treatment included an IDH1 peptide vaccine. The TCR comes from a woman aged 50 to 65 with glioma. The gene calls are TRBV7-8 and TRBJ1-1, with no clear D. The CDR3 spells CASSFDRWATEAFF. CDR3 DNA: TGTGCCAGCAGCTTCGATCGTTGGGCCACTGAAGCTTTCTTT. The whole variable domain, filled in from reference TRBV7-8 and TRBJ1-1, reads GAGVSQSPRYKVAKRGQDVALRCDPISGHVSLFWYQQALGQGPEFLTYFQNEAQLDKSGLPSDRFFAERPEGSVSTLKIQRTQQEDSAVYLCASSFDRWATEAFFGQGTRLTVV.